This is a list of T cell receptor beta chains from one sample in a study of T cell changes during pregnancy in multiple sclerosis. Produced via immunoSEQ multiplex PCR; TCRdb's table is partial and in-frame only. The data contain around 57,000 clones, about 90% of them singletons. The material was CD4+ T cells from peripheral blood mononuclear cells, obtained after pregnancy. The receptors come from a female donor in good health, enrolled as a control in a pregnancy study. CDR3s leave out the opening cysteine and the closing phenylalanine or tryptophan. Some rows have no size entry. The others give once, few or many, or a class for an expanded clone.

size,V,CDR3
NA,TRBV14,ASSQLDGNQY
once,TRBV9,ASSSQGSSYNEQF
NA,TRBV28,ASSLEDTQY
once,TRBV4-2,ASSREGAGQDYGYT
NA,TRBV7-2,ASSLDAGRGRETQY
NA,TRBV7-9,ASNRDPNSPLH
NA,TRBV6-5,ASSYQEGTYEQY
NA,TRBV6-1,ASGWDRMAWAPLH
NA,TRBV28,ASSLVLTSNQPQH
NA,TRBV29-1,SVRTGGSGANVLT
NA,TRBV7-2,ASSLDRERSYGYT
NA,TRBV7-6,ASSPGGGGLRTDTQY
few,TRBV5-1,ASRETGGQQYKAF
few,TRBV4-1,ASSQTTGLLEAF
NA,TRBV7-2,ASSQVPGMGNEQF
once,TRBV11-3,ASSSRQEGTDTQY
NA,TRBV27,ASSRGTSGVGTGELF
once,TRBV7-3,ASSLTFESSYEQY
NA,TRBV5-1,ASSLDFYGYT
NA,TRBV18,ASSTDTNVAF
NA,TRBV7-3,ASSLQDRGNTGELF